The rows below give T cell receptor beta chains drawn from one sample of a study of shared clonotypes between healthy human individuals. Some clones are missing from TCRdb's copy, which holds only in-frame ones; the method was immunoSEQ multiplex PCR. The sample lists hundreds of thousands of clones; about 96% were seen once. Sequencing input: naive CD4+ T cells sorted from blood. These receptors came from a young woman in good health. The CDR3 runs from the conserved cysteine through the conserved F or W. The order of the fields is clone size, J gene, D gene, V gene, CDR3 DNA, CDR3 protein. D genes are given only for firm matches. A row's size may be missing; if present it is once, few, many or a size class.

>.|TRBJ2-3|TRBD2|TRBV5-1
TGCGCCAGCAGCGCCGGGACTAGCGGTTACACAGATACGCAGTATTTT
CASSAGTSGYTDTQYF
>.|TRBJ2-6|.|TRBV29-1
TGCAGCGTTGATGACAGTTCTGGGGCCAACGTCCTGACTTTC
CSVDDSSGANVLTF
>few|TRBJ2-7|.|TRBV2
TGTGCCAGCAGGTTGACCTCCTACGAGCAGTACTTC
CASRLTSYEQYF
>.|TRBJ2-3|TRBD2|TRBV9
TGTGCCAGCAGCGTAGAAGCGGGGCACACAGATACGCAGTATTTT
CASSVEAGHTDTQYF
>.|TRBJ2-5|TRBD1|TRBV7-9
TGTGCCAGCAGCATAGGCCAGCGGACAGGTCAAGAGACCCAGTACTTC
CASSIGQRTGQETQYF
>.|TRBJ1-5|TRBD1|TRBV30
TGTGCCTGGAGTGCTCTGGGGACAGGGAATAGGAATCAGCCCCAGCATTTT
CAWSALGTGNRNQPQHF
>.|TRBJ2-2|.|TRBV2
TGTGCCAGCAGTGAATCCCCCCCCGGCGGGGAGCTGTTTTTT
CASSESPPGGELFF
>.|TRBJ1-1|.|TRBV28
TGTGCCAGCAGTTCCGGAGAGGCTCCGGGAACTGAAGCTTTCTTT
CASSSGEAPGTEAFF
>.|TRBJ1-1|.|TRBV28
TGTGCCAGCGGGGAAGCTTTCTTT
CASGEAFF
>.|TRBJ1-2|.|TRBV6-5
TGTGCCAGCAGTGGTGGAATAGGGGAAGGATATGGCTACACCTTC
CASSGGIGEGYGYTF
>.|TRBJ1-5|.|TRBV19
TGTGCCAGTAGTATTTCAGGGGCCTCTCGTGCTCAGCCCCAGCATTTT
CASSISGASRAQPQHF
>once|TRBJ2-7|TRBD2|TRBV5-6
TGTGCCAGCAGCTTGGGGACTAGCGGACTCTACGAGCAGTACTTC
CASSLGTSGLYEQYF
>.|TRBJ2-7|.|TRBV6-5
TGTGCCAGCAGGATGGACGGTAACTCCTACGAGCAGTACTTC
CASRMDGNSYEQYF
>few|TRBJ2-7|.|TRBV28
TGTGCCAGCAGTGCCGACAACTACGAGCAGTACTTC
CASSADNYEQYF
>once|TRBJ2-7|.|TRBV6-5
TGTGCCAGCAGGAGCTACGAGCAGTACTTC
CASRSYEQYF
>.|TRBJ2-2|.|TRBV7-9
TGTGCCAGCAGCTTTTTGATTAACGGGGAGCTGTTTTTT
CASSFLINGELFF
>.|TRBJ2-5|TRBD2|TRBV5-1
TGCGCCAGCAGCCCCGGGGGGACTAGCGGGATGGAAAGAGAGACCCAGTACTTC
CASSPGGTSGMERETQYF
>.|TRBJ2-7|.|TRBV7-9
TGTGCCAGCAGCGGAGGTTGGGAGGTCAGGGCCTCCTACGAGCAGTACTTC
CASSGGWEVRASYEQYF
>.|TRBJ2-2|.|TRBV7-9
TGTGCCAGCAGCTTGGGTGCCGGAAGCCCAACGACCGGGGAGCTGTTTTTT
CASSLGAGSPTTGELFF
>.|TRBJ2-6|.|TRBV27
TGTGCCAGCAGCCCAACATCTGGGGCCAACGTCCTGACTTTC
CASSPTSGANVLTF
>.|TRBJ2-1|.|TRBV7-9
TGTGCCGGCCATGGACTCCACGCCTACAATGAGCAGTTCTTC
CAGHGLHAYNEQFF
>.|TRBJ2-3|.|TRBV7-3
TGTGCCAGCAGCTTAACTGGCACAGATACGCAGTATTTT
CASSLTGTDTQYF